This T cell receptor beta chain comes out of a study of T cell changes during pregnancy in multiple sclerosis. This clone was recorded only once. Measured with immunoSEQ multiplex PCR; TCRdb has only the in-frame clones, and not every one. Among roughly 71,000 clones listed, around 90% were seen once. V lost 5 bases to trimming and J lost 5 bases, with 12 bases between them. CDR1 is SEHNR, CDR2 FQNEAQ, per germline (reference sequence). The CDR3 runs to 13 residues. The sample here was peripheral blood, taken in the first trimester of pregnancy. This receptor was taken from a female donor in good health, enrolled as a control in a pregnancy study. The chain carries TRBV7-9 and TRBJ1-2; perhaps TRBD1 as D (6 bases). The DNA of the CDR3 is TGTGCCAGCAGCCCAGGGGTAGAATATGGCTACACCTTC. This translates into CASSPGVEYGYTF.